This T cell receptor (beta chain) was identified during a study of cytomegalovirus exposure and HLA in healthy donors. Study findings and constraints: Three CMV-associated chains proved CMV antigen-specific in vitro. Reported results showed that the classifier diagnosed cytomegalovirus status with high specificity and sensitivity. Most TCR sequences were rare, but some public TCRs occurred in many donors.

Donors were drawn from the approximately 120-subject validation cohort, separate from the approximately 670-subject first cohort. Some clones are missing from TCRdb's copy, which holds only in-frame ones; the method was immunoSEQ multiplex PCR. The repertoire holds about 330,000 clones, with 80% to 90% as singletons. This CDR3 is built from 14 residues. Germline assignment: CDR1 SGHTA and CDR2 FQGNSA. V gave up 3 bases and J gave up 3 bases; unmatched junction bases: 4. Note on this clone: Its specificity is unknown.

The V and J genes are TRBV7-2 and TRBJ2-7; TRBD2 aligns across 8 bases. This receptor was obtained from a woman between 18 and 29 years old in good health and CMV-seronegative. Sample: PBMCs. As DNA, the CDR3 is TGTGCCAGCAGCTTCCTAGCGGGTAACTACGAGCAGTACTTC. Translating it yields CASSFLAGNYEQYF. Full variable domain (outside the CDR3, taken from reference TRBV7-2 and TRBJ2-7): GAGVSQSPSNKVTEKGKDVELRCDPISGHTALYWYRQSLGQGLEFLIYFQGNSAPDKSGLPSDRFSAERTGGSVSTLTIQRTQQEDSAVYLCASSFLAGNYEQYFGPGTRLTVT.